This TCR beta chain was sequenced for a study of T cell changes during pregnancy in multiple sclerosis. The CDR3 is 15 amino acids. After removal of 6 bases from V and 4 bases from J, the junction contained 9 bases not matched to a gene. CDR1 is LNHDA, CDR2 SQIVND, per germline (reference sequence). This table comes from immunoSEQ multiplex PCR, and its TCRdb copy is limited to in-frame clones, with some not included. This table holds 60,000 to 70,000 clones, over 80% found once. This chain connects TRBV19 to TRBJ2-5; 9 bases agree with TRBD2. The origin of this receptor is a female donor in good health, enrolled as a control in a pregnancy study. Sequences were derived from peripheral blood, sampled in the second trimester of pregnancy. The CDR3 DNA follows: TGTGCCAGTAGCCCTAGCGGGGTGGGCGCAGAGACCCAGTACTTC. Translation: CASSPSGVGAETQYF. Combining the CDR3 with reference TRBV19 and TRBJ2-5 gives the whole variable domain DGGITQSPKYLFRKEGQNVTLSCEQNLNHDAMYWYRQDPGQGLRLIYYSQIVNDFQKGDIAEGYSVSREKKESFPLTVTSAQKNPTAFYLCASSPSGVGAETQYFGPGTRLLVL.